This T cell receptor beta chain was captured in a study of T cells after yellow fever vaccination. Study-level information: Preparation used SMART-Seq v4 Ultra Low Input for the low-cell-number fractions.

The CDR3 sequence is 12 residues long. The J segment lost 8 bases and the V segment lost 2 bases, leaving 1 base of the junction unmatched. Germline CDR1 KGHSH, CDR2 LQKENI. TCRdb re-called the 5' RACE reads through MiXCR, storing one row per CDR3 protein. Of 300,000 to 450,000 distinct CDR3 sequences listed, 7% to 9% were seen once; the top ten hold roughly 15%. This clonotype came up a few times. The antigen is unknown. Study results and caveats: Only a small proportion of the clonotypes turned up in both the CD4 and the CD8 compartments, likely arising from convergent recombination.

The source is a man aged 18 to 30 who received the YFV17D yellow fever vaccine. Material: PBMCs, obtained 35 to 50 days after the first yellow fever vaccination. The chain has TRBV18 and TRBJ1-2; 8 bases fit TRBD1. The CDR3 DNA follows: TGTGCCAGCTCACCAGGGACAGGAGGCTACACCTTC. The encoded protein is CASSPGTGGYTF.